This T cell receptor beta chain derives from a study of HIV-infected children after antiretroviral therapy interruption. Turning to the study itself: Samples from the continuous-treatment group were taken at weeks 0, 48 and 150.

RNA-based 3' RACE libraries used unique molecular identifiers. MiXCR, applied by TCRdb to the 3' RACE reads, yields one record per CDR3 protein. The data show fewer than 100,000 distinct CDR3 sequences, with 6.9% seen just once and roughly 1% held by the top ten. Study results and caveats: The CD45RA+ naive sort may contain some EMRA or stem memory cells.

Treatment meaning: PENTA 11 planned treatment interruption arm or continuous ART arm. Naive CD4+ CD45RA+ CD45RO- T cells were FACS-sorted from thawed PBMCs. V dropped 3 bases and J dropped 5 bases, with 12 bases sitting between them. CDR1 is KGHDR and CDR2 is SFDVKD in the germline V gene. This CDR3 is 14 amino acids long. This clonotype came up many times. The antigen is undetermined. This material consisted of CD45RA+ CD4+ T cells from PBMCs, pooled from several time points, taken from a donor given antiretroviral therapy, either interrupted or continuous. Subset indicated: naive CD4+ CD45RA+ CD45RO- T cells. This sequence originates from a pool of human donors with HIV. The rearrangement uses TRBV24-1 and TRBJ1-2; D is possibly TRBD1 (5 bases). CDR3 in amino acids: CATSDTKTVYGYTF. The CDR3 region has the DNA TGTGCCACCAGTGATACGAAGACAGTTTATGGCTACACCTTC.